The following is a T cell receptor beta chain sequence with its context. What this receptor recognizes is not known. It has no much larger one-base neighbor in the sample; base qualities were not kept. Reading from cysteine to phenylalanine, the CDR3 counts 15 amino acids. Of all the DNA, just the CDR3 is kept, 45 bases in frame from base 1. V is pruned by 2 bases and J by 6 bases, leaving 7 bases of the junction without a gene match. CDR1 and CDR2, per the germline V gene, are LGHNA and YNFKEQ. These data originate in a study of T cell repertoires and HLA-DP antigens (dated by TCRdb to the late 2010s). Concerning the study at large: Using HeLa cells transduced to present allogeneic HLA-DP, the study set up an in vitro model of CD4+ T cell alloreactivity. The two alloantigens modelled structurally similar versus dissimilar alloantigens, differing from self at one and around ten peptide-binding groove amino acids, respectively. Of the three donors, two were male and one was female, and their ages ranged from the 18-to-29 age band up to the 60-to-69 age band. Average DNA input was around 210 ng for sorted CD137+CD4+ samples, compared with 1,000 to 1,500 ng for pre-culture CD4+ samples.

The immunoSEQ multiplex PCR, with forward primers for 54 TRBV segments and reverse primers for 13 TRBJ segments, was used to amplify TCRB CDR3 regions. Pre-culture CD4+ samples were sequenced at deep resolution, targeting 210,000 or so T cell genomes. Sequencing of the amplicons was done on an Illumina HiSeq System, giving 87 bp reads that spanned the CDR3. As for the authors' bioinformatics: Reads were corrected for PCR and sequencing errors, and CDR3 regions were defined by alignment to IMGT reference sequences. Synthetic template pools were used to estimate template counts and unique rearrangement counts. Clonality was calculated as 1 minus Pielou's evenness. The Daley-Smith estimator was used to estimate richness. Morisita's index was used to measure repertoire overlap. A clone counted as low-abundance if it appeared in cultured samples but went undetected in the pre-culture repertoire of the same donor. TCRdb limited this immuneACCESS table to in-frame rearrangements with V and J called. A share of clones is missing; checked studies link under half to unresolved V genes, and the rest is unexplained. V and J calls and clone size are as listed in that table; D and trimming were resolved from the DNA. This sample comprises over 100,000 clones, around 92% of them detected only once. About 0.27% of the sample comes from the top ten.

Results and caveats for the whole study, not just this receptor: The study was limited by having just a few donors, by relying on a non-physiological HeLa antigen-presenting system, and by using total CD4+ cells as responders. Sorted CD137+ cells showed similar clonality against both alloantigens (roughly 0.4), much higher than the clonality of pre-culture samples (roughly 0.04). The naive and memory CD4+ repertoires were not analysed as separate populations. An average cumulative frequency of around 40% against one allele and about 51% against the other was found for clones undetected before culture.

Magnetic bead negative selection was used to isolate untouched CD4+ T cells from Ficoll-separated PBMC, with purity averaging 97.7%. Using magnetic beads, untouched CD4+ T cells were isolated from Ficoll-separated PBMC at approximately 98% purity, with only negligible CD8+ contamination. Donors were three healthy blood donors whose buffy coats supplied peripheral blood mononuclear cells. CMV seronegative status was shared by all three donors. The DNeasy Blood & Tissue Kit was used for extraction of genomic DNA. TCRB sequencing was performed on genomic DNA from sorted CD137+CD4+ cells and pre-culture CD4+ baseline samples from each subject.

The chain uses TRBV4-2 and TRBJ2-3; 8 central nucleotides agree with TRBD2. This clonotype originated in a woman between 18 and 30 years old in good health and CMV-seronegative. Material: CD4+ T cells from PBMCs. The DNA is as follows: TGTGCCAGCAGCCAACGGGAGGGCCCTTACGATACGCAGTATTTT. It is translated as CASSQREGPYDTQYF.